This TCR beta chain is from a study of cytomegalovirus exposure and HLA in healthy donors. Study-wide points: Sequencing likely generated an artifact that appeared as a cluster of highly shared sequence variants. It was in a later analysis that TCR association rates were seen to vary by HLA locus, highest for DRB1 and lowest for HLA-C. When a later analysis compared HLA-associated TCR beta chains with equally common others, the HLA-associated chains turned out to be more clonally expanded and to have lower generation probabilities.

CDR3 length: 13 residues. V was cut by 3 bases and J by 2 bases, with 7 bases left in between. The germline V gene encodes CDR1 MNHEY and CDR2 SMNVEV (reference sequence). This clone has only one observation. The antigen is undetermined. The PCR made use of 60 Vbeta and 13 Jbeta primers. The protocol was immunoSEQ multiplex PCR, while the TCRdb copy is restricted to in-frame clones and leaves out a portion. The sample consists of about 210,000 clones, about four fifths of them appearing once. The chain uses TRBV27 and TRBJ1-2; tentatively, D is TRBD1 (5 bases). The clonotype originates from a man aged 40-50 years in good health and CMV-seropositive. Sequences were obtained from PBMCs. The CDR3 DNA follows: TGTGCCAGCAGTTTTCGACAGAACTATGGCTACACCTTC. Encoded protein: CASSFRQNYGYTF.